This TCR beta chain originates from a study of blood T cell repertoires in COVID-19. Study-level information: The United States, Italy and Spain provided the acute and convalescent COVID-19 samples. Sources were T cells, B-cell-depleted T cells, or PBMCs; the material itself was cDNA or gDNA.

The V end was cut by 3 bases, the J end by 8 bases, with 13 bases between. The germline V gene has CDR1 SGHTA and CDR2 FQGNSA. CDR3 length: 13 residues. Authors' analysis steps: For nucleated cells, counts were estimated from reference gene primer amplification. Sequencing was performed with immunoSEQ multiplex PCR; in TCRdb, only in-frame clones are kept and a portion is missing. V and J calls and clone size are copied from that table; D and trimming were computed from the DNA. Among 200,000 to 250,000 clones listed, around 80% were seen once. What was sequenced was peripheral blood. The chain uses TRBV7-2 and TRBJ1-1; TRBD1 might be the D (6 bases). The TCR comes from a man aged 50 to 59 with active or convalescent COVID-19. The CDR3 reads CASSFRWGHEAFF. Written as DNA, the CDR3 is TGTGCCAGCAGCTTCCGGTGGGGGCACGAAGCTTTCTTT. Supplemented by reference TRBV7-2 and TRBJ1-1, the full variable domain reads GAGVSQSPSNKVTEKGKDVELRCDPISGHTALYWYRQSLGQGLEFLIYFQGNSAPDKSGLPSDRFSAERTGGSVSTLTIQRTQQEDSAVYLCASSFRWGHEAFFGQGTRLTVV.